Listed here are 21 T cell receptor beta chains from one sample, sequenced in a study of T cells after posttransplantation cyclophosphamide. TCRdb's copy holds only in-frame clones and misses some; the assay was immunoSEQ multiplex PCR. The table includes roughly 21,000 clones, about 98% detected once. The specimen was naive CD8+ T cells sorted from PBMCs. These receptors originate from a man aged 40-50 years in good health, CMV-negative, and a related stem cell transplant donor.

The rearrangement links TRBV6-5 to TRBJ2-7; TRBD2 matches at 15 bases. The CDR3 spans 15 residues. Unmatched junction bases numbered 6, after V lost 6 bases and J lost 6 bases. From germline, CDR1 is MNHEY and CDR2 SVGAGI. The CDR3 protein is CASRKGLAGGGEQYF. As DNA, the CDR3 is TGTGCCAGCAGAAAGGGACTAGCGGGAGGAGGCGAGCAGTACTTC.

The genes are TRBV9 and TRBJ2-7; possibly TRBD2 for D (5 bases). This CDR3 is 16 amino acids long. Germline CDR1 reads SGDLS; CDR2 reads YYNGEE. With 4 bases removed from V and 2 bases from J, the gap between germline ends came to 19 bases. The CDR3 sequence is CASSPMGSASPYEQYF. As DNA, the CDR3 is TGTGCCAGCAGCCCCATGGGGAGCGCCAGCCCCTACGAGCAGTACTTC.

CDR3 in DNA: TGTGCCAGCAGCGCGCGTTACGTCGACAATGAGCAGTTCTTC. Its protein product is CASSARYVDNEQFF. The rearrangement joins TRBV9 to TRBJ2-1; the D is unclear. Germline CDR1 and CDR2: SGDLS and YYNGEE. Between the trimmed V and J ends, which lost 3 bases and 5 bases, there was a span of 12 bases. CDR3 length: 14 amino acids. Full variable domain (rest looked up from reference TRBV9 and TRBJ2-1): DSGVTQTPKHLITATGQRVTLRCSPRSGDLSVYWYQQSLDQGLQFLIQYYNGEERAKGNILERFSAQQFPDLHSELNLSSLELGDSALYFCASSARYVDNEQFFGPGTRLTVL.

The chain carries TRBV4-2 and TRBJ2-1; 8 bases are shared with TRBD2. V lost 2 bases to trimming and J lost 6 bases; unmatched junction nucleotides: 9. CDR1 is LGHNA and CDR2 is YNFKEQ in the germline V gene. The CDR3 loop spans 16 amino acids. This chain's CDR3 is CASSQIKRELINEQFF. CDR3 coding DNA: TGTGCCAGCAGCCAAATCAAGCGGGAGTTAATCAATGAGCAGTTCTTC.

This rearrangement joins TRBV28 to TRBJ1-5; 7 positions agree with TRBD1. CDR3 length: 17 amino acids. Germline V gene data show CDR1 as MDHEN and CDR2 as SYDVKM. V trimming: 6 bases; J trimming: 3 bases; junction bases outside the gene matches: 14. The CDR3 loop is CASSQPGLGGDNQPQHF. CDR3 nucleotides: TGTGCCAGCAGCCAACCCGGATTAGGGGGCGACAATCAGCCCCAGCATTTT. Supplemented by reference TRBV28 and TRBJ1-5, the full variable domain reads DVKVTQSSRYLVKRTGEKVFLECVQDMDHENMFWYRQDPGLGLRLIYFSYDVKMKEKGDIPEGYSVSREKKERFSLILESASTNQTSMYLCASSQPGLGGDNQPQHFGDGTRLSIL.

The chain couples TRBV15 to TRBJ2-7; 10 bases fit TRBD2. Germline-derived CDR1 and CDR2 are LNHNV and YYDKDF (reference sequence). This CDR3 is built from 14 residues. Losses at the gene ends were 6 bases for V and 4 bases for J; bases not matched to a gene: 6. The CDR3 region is CATRELAGRYEQYF. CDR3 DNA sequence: TGTGCCACCAGGGAACTAGCGGGACGTTACGAGCAGTACTTC.

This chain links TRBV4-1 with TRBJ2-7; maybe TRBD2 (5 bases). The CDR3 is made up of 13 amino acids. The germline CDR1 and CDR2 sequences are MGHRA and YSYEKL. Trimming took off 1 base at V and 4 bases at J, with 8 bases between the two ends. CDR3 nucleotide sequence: TGCGCCAGCAGCCAAGGACCGGGGTACGAGCAGTACTTC. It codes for CASSQGPGYEQYF.

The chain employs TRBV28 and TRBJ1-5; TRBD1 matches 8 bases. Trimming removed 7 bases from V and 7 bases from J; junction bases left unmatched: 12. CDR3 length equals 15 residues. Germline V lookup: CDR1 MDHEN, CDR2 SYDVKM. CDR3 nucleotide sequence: TGTGCCAGCAACCCGGCCGGGACAGGATACCAGCCCCAGCATTTT. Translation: CASNPAGTGYQPQHF.

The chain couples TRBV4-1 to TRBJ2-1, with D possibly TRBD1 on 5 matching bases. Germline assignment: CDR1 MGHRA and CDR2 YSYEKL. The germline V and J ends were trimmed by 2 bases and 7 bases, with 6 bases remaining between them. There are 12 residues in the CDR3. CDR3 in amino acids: CASSQRGNEQFF. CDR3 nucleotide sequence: TGCGCCAGCAGCCAAAGGGGTAATGAGCAGTTCTTC.

CDR3 sequence (DNA): TGCGCCAGCAGCCGACTACTCGGAGAGACCCAGTACTTC. Protein: CASSRLLGETQYF. The genes are TRBV4-1 and TRBJ2-5; tentatively, D is TRBD2 (5 bases). The CDR3 is 13 residues long. Germline assignment: CDR1 MGHRA and CDR2 YSYEKL. Trimming left V 4 bases short and J 4 bases short, with 10 bases between.

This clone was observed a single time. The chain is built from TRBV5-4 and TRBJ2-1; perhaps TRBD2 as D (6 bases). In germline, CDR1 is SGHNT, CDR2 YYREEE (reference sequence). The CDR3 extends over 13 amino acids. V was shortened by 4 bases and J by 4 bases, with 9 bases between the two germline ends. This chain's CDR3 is CASSLTSYNEQFF. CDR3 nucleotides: TGTGCCAGCAGCCTGACTAGTTACAATGAGCAGTTCTTC.

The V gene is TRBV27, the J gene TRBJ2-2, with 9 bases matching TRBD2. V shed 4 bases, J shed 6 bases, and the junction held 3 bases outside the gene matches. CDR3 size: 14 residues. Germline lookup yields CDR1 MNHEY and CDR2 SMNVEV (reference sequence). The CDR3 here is CASSSSGGSGELFF. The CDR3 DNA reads TGTGCCAGCAGTTCCAGCGGGGGGTCCGGGGAGCTGTTTTTT.

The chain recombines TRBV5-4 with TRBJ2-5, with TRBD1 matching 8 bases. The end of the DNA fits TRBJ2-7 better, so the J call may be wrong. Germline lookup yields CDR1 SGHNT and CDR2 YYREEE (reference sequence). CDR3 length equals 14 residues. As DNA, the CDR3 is TGTGCCAGCAGCAGGACAGGGAAAACTTACGAGCAGTACTTC. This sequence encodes CASSRTGKTYEQYF.

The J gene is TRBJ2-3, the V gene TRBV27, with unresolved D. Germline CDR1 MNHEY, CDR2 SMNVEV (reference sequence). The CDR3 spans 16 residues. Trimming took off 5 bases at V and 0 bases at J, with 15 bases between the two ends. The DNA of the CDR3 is TGTGCCAGCAGTGCCTACAGCCTCAGTAGCACAGATACGCAGTATTTT. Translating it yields CASSAYSLSSTDTQYF.

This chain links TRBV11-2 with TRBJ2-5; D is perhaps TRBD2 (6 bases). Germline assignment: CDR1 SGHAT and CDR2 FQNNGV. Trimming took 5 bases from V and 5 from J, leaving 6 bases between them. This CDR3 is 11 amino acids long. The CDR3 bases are TGTGCCAGCAGCGGGGGGGAGACCCAGTACTTC. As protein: CASSGGETQYF.

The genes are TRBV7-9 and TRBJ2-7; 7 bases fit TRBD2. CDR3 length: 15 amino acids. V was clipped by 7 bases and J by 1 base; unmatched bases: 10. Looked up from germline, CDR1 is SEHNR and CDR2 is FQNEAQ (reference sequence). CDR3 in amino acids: CASTGGSSGSYEQYF. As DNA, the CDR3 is TGTGCCAGCACCGGGGGTTCTAGCGGTTCCTACGAGCAGTACTTC.

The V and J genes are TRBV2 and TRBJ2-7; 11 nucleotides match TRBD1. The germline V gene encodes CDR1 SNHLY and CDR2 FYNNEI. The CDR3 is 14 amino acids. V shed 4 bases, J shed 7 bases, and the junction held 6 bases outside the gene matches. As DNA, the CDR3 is TGTGCCAGCAGTGTCGGGACAGGGGGATGGGAGCAGTACTTC. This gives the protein CASSVGTGGWEQYF.

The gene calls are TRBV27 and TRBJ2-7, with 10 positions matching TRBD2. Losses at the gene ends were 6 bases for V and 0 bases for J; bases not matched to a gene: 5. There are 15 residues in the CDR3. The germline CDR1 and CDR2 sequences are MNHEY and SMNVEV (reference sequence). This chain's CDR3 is CASSSGTSASYEQYF. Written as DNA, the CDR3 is TGTGCCAGCAGCTCCGGGACTAGCGCCTCCTACGAGCAGTACTTC.

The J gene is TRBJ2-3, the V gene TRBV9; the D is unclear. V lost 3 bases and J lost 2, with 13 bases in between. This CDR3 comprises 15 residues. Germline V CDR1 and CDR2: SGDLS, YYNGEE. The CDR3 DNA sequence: TGTGCCAGCAGCGGAGAGAACGTCCCCACAGATACGCAGTATTTT. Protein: CASSGENVPTDTQYF.

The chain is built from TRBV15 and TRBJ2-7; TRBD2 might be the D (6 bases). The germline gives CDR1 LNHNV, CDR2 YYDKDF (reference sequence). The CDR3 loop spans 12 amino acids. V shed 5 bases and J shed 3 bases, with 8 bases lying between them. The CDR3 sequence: CATSGGYYEQYF. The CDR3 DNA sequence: TGTGCCACCAGCGGGGGGTACTACGAGCAGTACTTC. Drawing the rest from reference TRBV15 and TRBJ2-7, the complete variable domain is DAMVIQNPRYQVTQFGKPVTLSCSQTLNHNVMYWYQQKSSQAPKLLFHYYDKDFNNEADTPDNFQSRRPNTSFCFLDIRSPGLGDTAMYLCATSGGYYEQYFGPGTRLTVT.

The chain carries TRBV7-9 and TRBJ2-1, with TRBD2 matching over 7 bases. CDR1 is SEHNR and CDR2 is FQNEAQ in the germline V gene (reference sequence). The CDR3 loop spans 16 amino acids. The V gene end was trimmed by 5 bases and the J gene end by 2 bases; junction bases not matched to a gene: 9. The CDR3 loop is CASSPRGTSAYNEQFF. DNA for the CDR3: TGTGCCAGCAGCCCCCGGGGAACTAGCGCCTACAATGAGCAGTTCTTC.